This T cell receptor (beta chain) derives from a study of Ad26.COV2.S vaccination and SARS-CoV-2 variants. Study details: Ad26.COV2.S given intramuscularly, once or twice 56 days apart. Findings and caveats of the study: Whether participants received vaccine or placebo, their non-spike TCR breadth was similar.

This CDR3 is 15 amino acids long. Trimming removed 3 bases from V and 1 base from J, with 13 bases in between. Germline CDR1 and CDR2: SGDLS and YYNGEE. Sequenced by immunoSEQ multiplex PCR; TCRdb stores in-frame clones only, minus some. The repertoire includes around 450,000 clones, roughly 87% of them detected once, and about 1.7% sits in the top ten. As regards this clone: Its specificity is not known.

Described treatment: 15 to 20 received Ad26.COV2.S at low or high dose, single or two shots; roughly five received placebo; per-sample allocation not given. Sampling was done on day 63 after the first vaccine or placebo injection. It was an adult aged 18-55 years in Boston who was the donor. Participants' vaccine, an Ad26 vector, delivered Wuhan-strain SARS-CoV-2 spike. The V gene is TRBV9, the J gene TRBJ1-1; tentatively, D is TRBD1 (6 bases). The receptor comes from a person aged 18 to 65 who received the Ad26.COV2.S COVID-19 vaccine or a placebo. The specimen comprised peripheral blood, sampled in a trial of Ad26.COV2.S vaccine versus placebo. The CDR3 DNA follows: TGTGCCAGCAGCGCTGGGGGACACTCGAACACTGAAGCTTTCTTT. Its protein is CASSAGGHSNTEAFF.